The 15 T cell receptor beta chains below come from one sample, sequenced in a study of somatic mutations in cytotoxic T cells in rheumatoid arthritis. Profiled with immunoSEQ multiplex PCR; TCRdb holds only in-frame clones, not every one. Among about 10,000 clones listed, over 75% were seen once. Input material: CD8+ T cells sorted from blood. The source of these receptors is a man in his fifties or sixties in good health.

The gene calls are TRBV9 and TRBJ1-2, with D possibly TRBD1 on 5 matching bases. The germline V gene has CDR1 SGDLS and CDR2 YYNGEE. The length of the CDR3 is 12 residues. Trimming left V 3 bases short and J 5 bases short, with 8 bases between. The CDR3 DNA is TGTGCCAGCAGCGGGGCAGGGTATGGCTACACCTTC. This codes for CASSGAGYGYTF.

The sample holds a few counts of this clone. The CDR3 spells CASSLTLAKNIQYF. The CDR3 DNA reads TGTGCCAGCAGCTTGACTCTAGCCAAAAACATTCAGTACTTC. The rearrangement joins TRBV7-9 to TRBJ2-4; D remains unclear. The CDR3 sequence is 14 residues long. CDR1 is SEHNR and CDR2 is FQNEAQ in the germline V gene (reference sequence). V lost 3 bases, J lost 0 bases, and 6 bases lay in between.

This chain uses TRBV28 with TRBJ1-2, with D tentatively TRBD1 (5 bases). The CDR3 spans 15 residues. V shed 5 bases and J shed 4 bases, with 17 bases lying between them. Germline V CDR1 and CDR2: MDHEN, SYDVKM. The CDR3 protein is CASSPSRRGSYGYTF. CDR3 DNA: TGTGCCAGCAGTCCGTCCCGGAGGGGCTCCTATGGCTACACCTTC.

J is TRBJ2-6 and V is TRBV29-1; D is uncertain. Per germline, CDR1 SQVTM and CDR2 ANQGSEA. The CDR3 length is 15 residues. The V end lost 1 base, the J end lost 0 bases, and 7 bases lay between the germline ends. In nucleotides, the CDR3 is TGCAGCGTTGAAGTCGGCGGCTCTGGGGCCAACGTCCTGACTTTC. Its translation: CSVEVGGSGANVLTF.

This chain connects TRBV7-8 to TRBJ2-3; D possibly corresponds to TRBD2 (5 bases). The CDR3 totals 13 residues. V lost 7 bases and J lost 4, with 12 bases in between. Germline loops: CDR1 SGHVS, CDR2 FQNEAQ. CDR3 region: CASKDGVADTQYF. The CDR3 bases are TGTGCCAGCAAGGACGGGGTGGCAGATACGCAGTATTTT.

In the case of this clone: Other nucleotide sequences in the sample specify the same CDR3. This chain uses TRBV11-2 with TRBJ2-3; D gene ambiguous. The ends were cut back, 2 bases at V and 4 bases at J, with 10 bases in the middle. Per germline, CDR1 SGHAT and CDR2 FQNNGV. CDR3 size: 14 residues. The CDR3 loop is CASSLSGLSDTQYF. The CDR3 nucleotides read TGTGCCAGCAGCTTATCCGGGTTATCAGATACGCAGTATTTT.

This clone was counted a few times. The chain links TRBV6-6 to TRBJ1-1, with a tentative D call TRBD1 (5 bases). This CDR3 has 13 residues. CDR1 is MNHNY and CDR2 is SVGAGI in the germline V gene (reference sequence). V lost 8 bases, J lost 1 base, and 11 bases lay in between. CDR3 coding DNA: TGTGCCAGCGGATCGACAGAGAACACTGAAGCTTTCTTT. Residues: CASGSTENTEAFF.

The chain has TRBV7-8 and TRBJ2-5; TRBD2 aligns across 12 bases. Germline V gives CDR1 SGHVS, CDR2 FQNEAQ. Germline trimming cut 4 bases from V and 4 bases from J; bases unmatched to any gene: 4. The CDR3 length is 15 residues. In DNA form, the CDR3 reads TGTGCCAGCAGCTCCGAGACTAGCGGGGGAGAGACCCAGTACTTC. It translates to CASSSETSGGETQYF.

The V call is TRBV29-1, the J call TRBJ2-1; 10 bases agree with TRBD2. The CDR3 runs 14 residues. The J segment lost 7 bases and the V segment lost 3 bases, leaving 6 bases of the junction unmatched. Germline V gives CDR1 SQVTM, CDR2 ANQGSEA. The CDR3 is CSVEVIAGGNEQFF. The DNA of the CDR3 is TGCAGCGTTGAGGTGATAGCGGGAGGAAATGAGCAGTTCTTC.

The chain links TRBV19 to TRBJ1-1; 7 bases line up with TRBD1. Germline V CDR1 and CDR2: LNHDA, SQIVND (reference sequence). This CDR3 is built from 14 residues. Trimming removed 5 bases from V and 4 bases from J; junction bases left unmatched: 7. CDR3: CASSPWTGLTEAFF. The DNA for the CDR3 is TGTGCCAGTAGTCCGTGGACAGGTCTCACTGAAGCTTTCTTT.

This chain connects TRBV9 to TRBJ1-1, with a tentative D call TRBD1 (6 bases). Between the trimmed V and J ends, which lost 4 bases and 1 base, there was a span of 17 bases. Germline CDR1 and CDR2: SGDLS and YYNGEE. There are 16 residues in the CDR3. CDR3 region: CASSSGQGGSNTEAFF. The CDR3 coding sequence is TGTGCCAGCAGCTCCGGACAAGGGGGATCGAACACTGAAGCTTTCTTT.

CDR3 amino acids: CASSLLPGIAQYF. The CDR3, as DNA: TGTGCCAGCAGTTTACTTCCGGGTATCGCGCAGTATTTT. This rearrangement joins TRBV28 to TRBJ2-3; no definite D call. CDR1 is MDHEN and CDR2 is SYDVKM in the germline V gene. The V end was cut by 2 bases, the J end by 10 bases, with 13 bases between. There are 13 residues in the CDR3.

This clone occurred a few times. The rearrangement links TRBV7-3 to TRBJ2-3; TRBD2 agrees at 10 bases. The CDR3 loop spans 15 amino acids. Germline trimming cut 3 bases from V and 4 bases from J; bases unmatched to any gene: 4. Germline V CDR1 and CDR2: SGHTA, FQGTGA. The DNA for the CDR3 is TGTGCCAGCAGCTTGAGCGGGAGGGCCCCAGATACGCAGTATTTT. It yields the protein CASSLSGRAPDTQYF. Full variable domain (outside the CDR3, taken from reference TRBV7-3 and TRBJ2-3): GAGVSQTPSNKVTEKGKYVELRCDPISGHTALYWYRQSLGQGPEFLIYFQGTGAADDSGLPNDRFFAVRPEGSVSTLKIQRTERGDSAVYLCASSLSGRAPDTQYFGPGTRLTVL.

The J gene is TRBJ1-5, the V gene TRBV30; 9 bases map to TRBD1. This CDR3 region has 13 residues. V was pared by 5 bases and J by 3 bases, with 2 bases of the junction left unmatched. Germline V lookup: CDR1 GTSNPN, CDR2 SVGIG (reference sequence). Written as DNA, the CDR3 is TGTGCCTGGGGGGACAGGGACAATCAGCCCCAGCATTTT. This codes for CAWGDRDNQPQHF.

The V gene is TRBV5-1, the J gene TRBJ2-5; the match to TRBD1 covers 9 bases. The CDR3 covers 16 residues. With 0 bases clipped from V and 6 bases from J, the junction kept 9 bases outside the gene matches. Germline CDR1 and CDR2: SGHRS and YFSETQ. CDR3 in amino acids: CASSLEGGTGLQTQYF. The CDR3 nucleotides read TGCGCCAGCAGCTTGGAGGGGGGGACAGGGTTACAGACCCAGTACTTC.